What follows are 23 T cell receptor beta chains derived from one specimen sequenced in a study of early T cells in non-severe SARS-CoV-2 infection. TCRdb passed the 5' RACE reads through MiXCR, listing each CDR3 protein once. The profile shows about 46,000 distinct CDR3 sequences, approximately 5.1% of them singletons. The sample was whole blood, taken at baseline. All receptors derive from an adult who was a healthcare worker with PCR-confirmed SARS-CoV-2 infection or an uninfected control (not recorded which).

The table lists this clonotype with many counts. This rearrangement joins TRBV19 to TRBJ1-5; possibly TRBD1 for D (6 bases). In germline, CDR1 is LNHDA, CDR2 SQIVND (reference sequence). The V and J ends lost 7 bases and 6 bases respectively, with 13 bases between them. The CDR3 consists of 13 residues. The CDR3 here is CASTTGLGQPQHF. CDR3 DNA sequence: TGTGCCAGTACAACAGGGTTGGGTCAGCCCCAGCATTTT. Full variable domain (missing parts from reference TRBV19 and TRBJ1-5): DGGITQSPKYLFRKEGQNVTLSCEQNLNHDAMYWYRQDPGQGLRLIYYSQIVNDFQKGDIAEGYSVSREKKESFPLTVTSAQKNPTAFYLCASTTGLGQPQHFGDGTRLSIL.

This clonotype has just a few counts. The CDR3 region has the DNA TGCAGCGTTGAGTCCGGGTCTTACACTGAAGCTTTCTTT. This sequence encodes CSVESGSYTEAFF. The gene calls are TRBV29-1 and TRBJ1-1; D call uncertain. Trimming took 3 bases from V and 3 from J, leaving 11 bases between them. The germline V gene encodes CDR1 SQVTM and CDR2 ANQGSEA. This CDR3 has 13 residues.

This clonotype was seen ten or more times. This chain joins TRBV21-1 and TRBJ2-1; the DNA was not compared with TRBD1, the D call given in the table. TRBV21-1 constitutes a pseudogene. This CDR3 comprises 15 residues. In DNA form, the CDR3 reads TGTGCCAGCAGCAAAGGAGACAGGGTTCACCATGAGCAGTTCTTC. Protein: CASSKGDRVHHEQFF.

The rearrangement links TRBV7-3 to TRBJ2-1; D might be TRBD1 or TRBD2, each matching 5 bases. Trimming shortened V by 1 base and J by 0 bases, and 19 bases separated the two germline ends. Germline V gene lookup returns CDR1 SGHTA and CDR2 FQGTGA. The CDR3 runs to 19 residues. The DNA of the CDR3 is TGTGCCAGCAGCTTAAAGGGACCGCGAAGGCCTAGCTCCTACAATGAGCAGTTCTTC. Translated: CASSLKGPRRPSSYNEQFF.

This clonotype occurred many times. The CDR3 region is CASSEAGTGLNNEQFF. DNA of the CDR3: TGTGCCAGCAGTGAAGCGGGGACAGGGCTAAACAATGAGCAGTTCTTC. The chain employs TRBV6-1 and TRBJ2-1; 9 bases agree with TRBD1. The V segment lost 0 bases and the J segment 5 bases; nucleotides outside the gene matches: 5. The V gene's germline CDR1 is MNHNS and CDR2 SASEGT. The CDR3 is made up of 16 amino acids.

The table lists this clonotype with many counts. The gene calls are TRBV13 and TRBJ1-1; D is unresolved. CDR1 is PRHDT, CDR2 FYEKMQ, per germline (reference sequence). Deletions cut 5 bases from V and 7 bases from J, with 11 bases between. CDR3 length: 12 amino acids. The CDR3 nucleotides are TGTGCCAGCAGCAGAAAACCAGATGAAGCTTTCTTT. Translated: CASSRKPDEAFF.

V and J are TRBV11-2 and TRBJ2-7; TRBD1 matches at 9 bases. The CDR3 has 14 amino acids. The V gene's germline CDR1 is SGHAT and CDR2 FQNNGV. Trimming removed 4 bases from V and 1 base from J; junction bases left unmatched: 2. The CDR3 nucleotides are TGTGCCAGCAGCTGGGGACAGGGTTCCTACGAGCAGTACTTC. It translates to CASSWGQGSYEQYF.

Ten or more counts support this clonotype. The chain links TRBV28 to TRBJ2-6; D is unclear. CDR1 and CDR2 (germline): MDHEN, SYDVKM. V lost 5 bases and J lost 12, with 11 bases in between. The CDR3 is 12 amino acids. The CDR3 bases are TGTGCCAGCAGTCCCGGTGGGCTCGTCCTGACTTTC. It is translated as CASSPGGLVLTF.

This clonotype showed up many times. This chain connects TRBV3-1 to TRBJ1-5, with D unclear. The V and J ends lost 5 bases and 4 bases respectively, with 9 bases between them. The CDR3 length is 13 residues. Germline loops: CDR1 LGHDT, CDR2 YNNKEL (reference sequence). Written as DNA, the CDR3 is TGTGCCAGCAGCTACGGGGTTAATCAGCCCCAGCATTTT. Translating it yields CASSYGVNQPQHF.

This clonotype has only a few counts. The V gene is TRBV11-2, the J gene TRBJ2-5; D not certain. V was pared by 0 bases and J by 5 bases, with 4 bases between. The CDR3 contains 12 residues. The V gene's germline CDR1 is SGHAT and CDR2 FQNNGV. CDR3 bases: TGTGCCAGCAGCTTAGATCGCGAGACCCAGTACTTC. Translated, it gives CASSLDRETQYF.

In this sample, this clonotype turned up a few times. The chain joins TRBV10-2 to TRBJ2-5; 8 bases match TRBD2. CDR1 and CDR2 (germline): WSHSY, SAAADI. The CDR3 loop spans 13 amino acids. Unmatched junction bases numbered 8, after V lost 4 bases and J lost 10 bases. Here the CDR3 DNA reads TGCGCCAGCAGTGGCAATAGCGGGATGGACCAGTACTTC. Translating gives CASSGNSGMDQYF.

Many counts were recorded for this clonotype. This sequence joins TRBV5-6 and TRBJ2-2; the D gene is possibly TRBD2 (5 bases). The CDR3 spans 16 residues. CDR1 SGHDT and CDR2 YYEEEE come from the germline V gene. Trimming cost V 0 bases and J 2 bases, with 11 bases left between them. The CDR3: CASSLGTQTNTGELFF. Here the CDR3 DNA reads TGTGCCAGCAGCTTGGGGACTCAGACTAACACCGGGGAGCTGTTTTTT. The variable domain in full, with the rest retrieved from reference TRBV5-6 and TRBJ2-2, is DAGVTQSPTHLIKTRGQQVTLRCSPKSGHDTVSWYQQALGQGPQFIFQYYEEEERQRGNFPDRFSGHQFPNYSSELNVNALLLGDSALYLCASSLGTQTNTGELFFGEGSRLTVL.

In this sample, this clonotype turned up many times. The chain recombines TRBV7-3 with TRBJ2-1; D is undetermined. The V gene's germline CDR1 is SGHTA and CDR2 FQGTGA. The germline V and J ends were trimmed by 3 bases and 4 bases, with 10 bases remaining between them. This CDR3 spans 14 amino acids. In DNA form, the CDR3 reads TGTGCCAGCAGCTTTCAGGACGCGTACAATGAGCAGTTCTTC. The encoded protein is CASSFQDAYNEQFF.

This clonotype has a handful of counts. V and J are TRBV7-2 and TRBJ2-1; 10 bases are shared with TRBD2. V gave up 5 bases and J gave up 7 bases; unmatched junction bases: 5. CDR1 is SGHTA, CDR2 FQGNSA, per germline. The CDR3 sequence is 14 residues long. This CDR3 reads CASSPGLALNEQFF. DNA for the CDR3: TGTGCCAGCAGCCCGGGACTAGCGCTTAATGAGCAGTTCTTC. Using reference TRBV7-2 and TRBJ2-1 for the parts outside the CDR3, the full variable domain is GAGVSQSPSNKVTEKGKDVELRCDPISGHTALYWYRQSLGQGLEFLIYFQGNSAPDKSGLPSDRFSAERTGGSVSTLTIQRTQQEDSAVYLCASSPGLALNEQFFGPGTRLTVL.

There are many counts of this clonotype. The chain has TRBV5-1 and TRBJ1-3, with D tentatively TRBD1 (5 bases). The V gene's germline CDR1 is SGHRS and CDR2 YFSETQ. The CDR3 length is 18 residues. Trimming pared 2 bases from V and 0 bases from J, leaving 18 bases between. This CDR3 is CASSLGPGPPDSGNTIYF. In DNA form, the CDR3 reads TGCGCCAGCAGCTTAGGTCCGGGACCTCCGGACTCTGGAAACACCATATATTTT.

This clonotype was seen a few times. This chain links TRBV19 with TRBJ2-1, with D perhaps matching TRBD2 (6 bases). Trimming took 3 bases from V and 5 from J, leaving 17 bases between them. Germline CDR1 reads LNHDA; CDR2 reads SQIVND (reference sequence). This CDR3 contains 16 residues. CDR3 bases: TGTGCCAGTAGTATTCAACTAGCCGGAGGGGACAATGAGCAGTTCTTC. Residues: CASSIQLAGGDNEQFF.

In this sample, this clonotype turned up many times. The rearrangement uses TRBV5-1 and TRBJ2-7; possibly TRBD1 for D (5 bases). The V end was cut by 1 base, the J end by 0 bases, with 17 bases between. Germline values: CDR1 SGHRS, CDR2 YFSETQ. The CDR3 has 17 residues. The CDR3 DNA sequence: TGCGCCAGCAGCTTGATTAAAGGGGCAACGCACTCCTACGAGCAGTACTTC. Encoded protein: CASSLIKGATHSYEQYF.

The rearrangement links TRBV2 to TRBJ2-1; 9 positions agree with TRBD2. V trimming: 7 bases; J trimming: 8 bases; junction bases outside the gene matches: 6. CDR1 is SNHLY, CDR2 FYNNEI, per germline. This CDR3 region has 13 residues. The CDR3 spells CASTGGRADEQFF. The CDR3 nucleotides read TGTGCCAGCACTGGCGGGAGGGCCGATGAGCAGTTCTTC.

There are many counts of this clonotype. The chain employs TRBV6-1 and TRBJ2-7; D is possibly TRBD1 (5 bases). The V end was cut by 0 bases, the J end by 4 bases, with 7 bases between. Germline CDR1 and CDR2: MNHNS and SASEGT. This CDR3 region has 13 residues. CDR3 loop: CASSEARTYEQYF. The CDR3 nucleotides are TGTGCCAGCAGTGAAGCGCGGACATACGAGCAGTACTTC.

The table lists this clonotype with many counts. The rearrangement links TRBV5-4 to TRBJ2-5, with a tentative D call TRBD2 (5 bases). Germline CDR1 reads SGHNT; CDR2 reads YYREEE (reference sequence). The V end was cut by 4 bases, the J end by 7 bases, with 14 bases between. The length of the CDR3 is 13 residues. This chain's CDR3 is CASSAPGRGTQYF. CDR3 sequence (DNA): TGTGCCAGCAGCGCTCCAGGCCGGGGGACCCAGTACTTC.

This chain links TRBV7-2 with TRBJ2-2; 8 positions match TRBD2. The V gene end was trimmed by 5 bases and the J gene end by 6 bases; junction bases not matched to a gene: 5. The CDR3 spans 14 residues. Germline V gives CDR1 SGHTA, CDR2 FQGNSA. This CDR3 reads CASSHGLASGELFF. In nucleotides, the CDR3 is TGTGCCAGCAGCCACGGACTAGCTTCCGGGGAGCTGTTTTTT. Together with reference TRBV7-2 and TRBJ2-2, the CDR3 gives the full variable domain: GAGVSQSPSNKVTEKGKDVELRCDPISGHTALYWYRQSLGQGLEFLIYFQGNSAPDKSGLPSDRFSAERTGGSVSTLTIQRTQQEDSAVYLCASSHGLASGELFFGEGSRLTVL.

This clonotype was recorded at least ten times. The rearrangement uses TRBV11-2 and TRBJ1-1; D ambiguous. Germline CDR1 is SGHAT and CDR2 is FQNNGV. CDR3 length: 12 residues. Trimming left V 1 base short and J 6 bases short, with 6 bases between. The DNA for the CDR3 is TGTGCCAGCAGCTTAGTGGGAGCTGAAGCTTTCTTT. It yields the protein CASSLVGAEAFF.

This clonotype was observed at least ten times. The V and J genes are TRBV29-1 and TRBJ2-1; 10 positions agree with TRBD2. The CDR3 has 13 residues. The trim removed 6 bases at V and 7 bases at J, leaving 6 bases unmatched. The germline gives CDR1 SQVTM, CDR2 ANQGSEA. This chain's CDR3 is CSVRPAGGNEQFF. CDR3 DNA sequence: TGCAGCGTCCGGCCAGCGGGAGGGAATGAGCAGTTCTTC.